This is a list of T cell receptor beta chains from one sample in a study of cytomegalovirus exposure and HLA in healthy donors. The table came from immunoSEQ multiplex PCR; TCRdb's copy has only in-frame clones and leaves some out. The sample has approximately 100,000 clones, around 80% seen once. The source material was PBMCs. Receptor source: a woman aged 40 to 49 in good health and CMV-seronegative. The CDR3 runs from the conserved cysteine through the conserved F or W. The D gene is left open where the match is weak. Where a row states a size, it is once, few, many or the class of an expanded clone; other rows omit it.

j_call clone_size v_call d_call cdr3_aa cdr3_nt
TRBJ1-4 . TRBV5-1 . CASSSVAGREKLFF TGCGCCAGCAGCTCCGTCGCGGGGCGCGAAAAACTGTTTTTT
TRBJ2-1 . TRBV9 . CASSPGYLNEQFF TGTGCCAGCAGCCCCGGTTATTTGAATGAGCAGTTCTTC
TRBJ1-2 . TRBV2 . CASRGGGGNYGYTF TGTGCCAGCAGGGGAGGGGGGGGCAACTATGGCTACACCTTC
TRBJ2-7 . TRBV7-9 . CASSPDSTYEQYF TGTGCCAGCAGCCCCGACAGTACCTACGAGCAGTACTTC
TRBJ2-1 . TRBV7-2 TRBD1 CASSGRDRGNNEQFF TGTGCCAGCAGCGGCCGGGACAGGGGCAACAATGAGCAGTTCTTC
TRBJ2-7 few TRBV7-2 TRBD2 CASSFGGGFTEQYF TGTGCCAGCAGCTTCGGCGGGGGTTTCACCGAGCAGTACTTC
TRBJ2-2 . TRBV7-2 TRBD2 CASSSSSGGPLDTGELFF TGTGCCAGCAGCTCCTCTAGCGGGGGGCCTTTGGACACCGGGGAGCTGTTTTTT
TRBJ2-7 . TRBV5-6 . CASSLGQSYEQYF TGTGCCAGCAGCTTGGGGCAGTCCTACGAGCAGTACTTC
TRBJ2-7 . TRBV5-1 TRBD1 CASSSRTGSSYEQYF TGCGCCAGCAGCTCGAGGACAGGGAGCTCCTACGAGCAGTACTTC
TRBJ2-3 few TRBV6-6 TRBD2 CASRKRETDTQYF TGTGCCAGCAGAAAGCGGGAGACAGATACGCAGTATTTT
TRBJ1-1 . TRBV6-6 . CASSYSPGDAFF TGTGCCAGCAGTTACTCGCCAGGGGACGCTTTCTTT
TRBJ1-2 . TRBV28 . CASETGLDGYTF TGTGCCAGCGAAACAGGGCTGGATGGCTACACCTTC
TRBJ2-1 . TRBV7-8 TRBD2 CASSLARLAGVDEQFF TGTGCCAGCAGCTTAGCGCGATTGGCGGGAGTCGATGAGCAGTTCTTC